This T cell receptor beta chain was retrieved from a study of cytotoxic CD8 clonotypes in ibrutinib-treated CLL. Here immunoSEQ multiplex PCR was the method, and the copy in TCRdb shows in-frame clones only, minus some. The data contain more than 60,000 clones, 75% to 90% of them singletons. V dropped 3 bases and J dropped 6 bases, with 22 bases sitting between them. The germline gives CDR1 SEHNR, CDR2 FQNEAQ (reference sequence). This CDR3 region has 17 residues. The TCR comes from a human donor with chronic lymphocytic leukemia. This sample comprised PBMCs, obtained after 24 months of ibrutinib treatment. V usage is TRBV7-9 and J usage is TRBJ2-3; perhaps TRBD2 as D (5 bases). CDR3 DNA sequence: TGTGCCAGCAGCTTGCACCTGTTGACTAATCTTTTTGATACGCAGTATTTT. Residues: CASSLHLLTNLFDTQYF.